This T cell receptor beta chain was recovered during a study of sequential checkpoint blockade in melanoma. Turning to the study itself: First-line arms were nivolumab then ipilimumab, or the reverse, randomized 1:1. Maintenance nivolumab came after either treatment sequence.

V lost 6 bases to trimming and J lost 1 base, with 10 bases between them. The germline gives CDR1 LNHNV, CDR2 YYDKDF (reference sequence). This CDR3 comprises 13 residues. Sequencing was performed with immunoSEQ multiplex PCR; in TCRdb, only in-frame clones are kept and a portion is missing. Of about 7,700 clones in the sample, 50% to 75% were seen once. Treatment here: randomized to nivolumab then ipilimumab (arm A) or the reverse (arm B). Live CD3+CD8+ CD19− CD56− cells were sorted from PBMCs. The sequence was obtained from a human donor with melanoma. The chain couples TRBV15 to TRBJ2-7; TRBD2 is a possible D gene (5 bases). The sequenced sample was CD8+ T cells sorted from blood (inferred from file names), obtained from a patient given nivolumab and ipilimumab in sequence. CDR3 coding DNA: TGTGCCACCAGGAGGGTCGGGTCCTACGAGCAGTACTTC. This encodes CATRRVGSYEQYF.